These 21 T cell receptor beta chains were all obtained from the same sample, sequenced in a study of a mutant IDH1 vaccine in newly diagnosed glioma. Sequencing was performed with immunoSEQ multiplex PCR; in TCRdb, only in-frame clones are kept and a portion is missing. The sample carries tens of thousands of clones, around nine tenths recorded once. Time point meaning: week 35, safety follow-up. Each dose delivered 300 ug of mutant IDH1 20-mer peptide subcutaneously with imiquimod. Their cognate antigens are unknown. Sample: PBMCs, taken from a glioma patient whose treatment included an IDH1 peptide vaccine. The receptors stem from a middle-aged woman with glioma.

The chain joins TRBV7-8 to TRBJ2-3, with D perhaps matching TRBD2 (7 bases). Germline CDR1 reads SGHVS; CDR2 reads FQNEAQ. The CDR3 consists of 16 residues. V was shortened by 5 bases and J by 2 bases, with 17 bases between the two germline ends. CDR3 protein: CASSQGAGALTDTQYF. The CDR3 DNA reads TGTGCCAGCAGCCAAGGGGCGGGGGCCCTCACAGATACGCAGTATTTT.

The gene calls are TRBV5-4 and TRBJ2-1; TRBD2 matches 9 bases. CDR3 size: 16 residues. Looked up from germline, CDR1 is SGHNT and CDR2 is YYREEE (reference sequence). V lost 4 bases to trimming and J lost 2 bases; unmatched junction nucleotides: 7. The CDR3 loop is CASSRIAGVAYNEQFF. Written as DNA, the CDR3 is TGTGCCAGCAGCCGAATAGCGGGGGTCGCCTACAATGAGCAGTTCTTC.

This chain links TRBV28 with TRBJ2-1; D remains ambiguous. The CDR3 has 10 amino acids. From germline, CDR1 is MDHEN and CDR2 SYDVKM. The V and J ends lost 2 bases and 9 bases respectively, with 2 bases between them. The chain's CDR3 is CASSLTEQFF. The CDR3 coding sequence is TGTGCCAGCAGTTTAACTGAGCAGTTCTTC.

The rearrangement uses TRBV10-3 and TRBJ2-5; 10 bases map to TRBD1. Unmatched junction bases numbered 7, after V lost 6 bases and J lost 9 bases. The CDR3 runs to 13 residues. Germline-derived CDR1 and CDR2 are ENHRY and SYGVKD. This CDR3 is CAISGDRGSAQYF. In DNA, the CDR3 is TGTGCCATCAGCGGGGACAGGGGTTCGGCCCAGTACTTC.

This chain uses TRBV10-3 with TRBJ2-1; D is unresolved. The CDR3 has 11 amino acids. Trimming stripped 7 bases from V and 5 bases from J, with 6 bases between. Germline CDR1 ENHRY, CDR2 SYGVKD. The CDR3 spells CAIKTDNEQFF. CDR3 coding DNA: TGTGCCATCAAAACAGACAATGAGCAGTTCTTC.

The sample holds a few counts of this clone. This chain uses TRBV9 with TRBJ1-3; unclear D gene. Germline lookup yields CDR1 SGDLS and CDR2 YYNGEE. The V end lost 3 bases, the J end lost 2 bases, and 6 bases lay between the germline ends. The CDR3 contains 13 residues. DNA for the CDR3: TGTGCCAGCAGCGCAGCAGCTGGAAACACCATATATTTT. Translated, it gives CASSAAAGNTIYF.

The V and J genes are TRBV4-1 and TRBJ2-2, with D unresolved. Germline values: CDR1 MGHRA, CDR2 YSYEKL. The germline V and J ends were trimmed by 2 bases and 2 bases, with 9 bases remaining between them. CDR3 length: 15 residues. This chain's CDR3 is CASSQPLSNTGELFF. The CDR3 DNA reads TGCGCCAGCAGCCAACCTCTTAGTAACACCGGGGAGCTGTTTTTT.

The CDR3, as DNA: TGTGCCAGCAGCTTGCAGCCTAGCGGGAGTTCAGATACGCAGTATTTT. This encodes CASSLQPSGSSDTQYF. The V call is TRBV5-5, the J call TRBJ2-3; 10 bases align to TRBD2. CDR1 SGHKS and CDR2 YYEKEE come from the germline V gene (reference sequence). The CDR3 length is 16 residues. Unmatched junction bases numbered 6, after V lost 1 base and J lost 4 bases.

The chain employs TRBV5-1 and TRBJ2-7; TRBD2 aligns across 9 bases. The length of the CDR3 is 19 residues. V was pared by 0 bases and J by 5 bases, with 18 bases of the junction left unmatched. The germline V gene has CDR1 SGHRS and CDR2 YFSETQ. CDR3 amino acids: CASSLAPHRGGTSSNEQYF. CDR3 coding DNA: TGCGCCAGCAGCTTGGCACCCCACCGGGGGGGGACTAGCTCTAACGAGCAGTACTTC.

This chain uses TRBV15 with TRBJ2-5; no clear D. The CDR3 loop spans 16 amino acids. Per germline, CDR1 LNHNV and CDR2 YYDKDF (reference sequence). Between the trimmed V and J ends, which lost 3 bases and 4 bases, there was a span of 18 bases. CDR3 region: CATSSVRPDALETQYF. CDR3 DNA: TGTGCCACCAGCAGTGTTAGGCCCGACGCTTTAGAGACCCAGTACTTC.

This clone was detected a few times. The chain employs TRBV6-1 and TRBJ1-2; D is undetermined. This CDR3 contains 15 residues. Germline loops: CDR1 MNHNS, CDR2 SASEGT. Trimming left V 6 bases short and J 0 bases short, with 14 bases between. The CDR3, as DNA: TGTGCCAGCAGACCTGGACTGTTAGCTAACTATGGCTACACCTTC. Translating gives CASRPGLLANYGYTF.

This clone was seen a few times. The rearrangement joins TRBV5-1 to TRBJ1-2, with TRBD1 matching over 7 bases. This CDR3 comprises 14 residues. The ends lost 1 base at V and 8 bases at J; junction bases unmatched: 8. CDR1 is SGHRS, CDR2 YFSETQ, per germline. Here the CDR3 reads CASSLMDRSGGYTF. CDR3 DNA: TGCGCCAGCAGCTTGATGGACAGGTCAGGGGGCTACACCTTC.

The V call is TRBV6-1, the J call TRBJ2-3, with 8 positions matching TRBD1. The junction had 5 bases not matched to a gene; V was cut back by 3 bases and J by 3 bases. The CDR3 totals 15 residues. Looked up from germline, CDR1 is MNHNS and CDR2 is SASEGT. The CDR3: CASSDGTGETDTQYF. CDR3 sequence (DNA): TGTGCCAGCAGTGATGGGACAGGAGAAACAGATACGCAGTATTTT.

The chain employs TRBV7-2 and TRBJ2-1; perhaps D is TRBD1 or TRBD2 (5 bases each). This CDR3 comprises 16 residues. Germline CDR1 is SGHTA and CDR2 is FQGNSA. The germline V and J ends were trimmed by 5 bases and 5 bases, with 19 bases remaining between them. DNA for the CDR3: TGTGCCAGCAGCGACCAAGGGACCCCCGGTAACAATGAGCAGTTCTTC. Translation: CASSDQGTPGNNEQFF.

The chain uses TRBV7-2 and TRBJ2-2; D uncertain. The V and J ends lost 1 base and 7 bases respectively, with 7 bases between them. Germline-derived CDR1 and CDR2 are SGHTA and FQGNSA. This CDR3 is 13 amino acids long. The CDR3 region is CASSLVGGGELFF. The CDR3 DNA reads TGTGCCAGCAGCTTAGTTGGCGGCGGGGAGCTGTTTTTT.

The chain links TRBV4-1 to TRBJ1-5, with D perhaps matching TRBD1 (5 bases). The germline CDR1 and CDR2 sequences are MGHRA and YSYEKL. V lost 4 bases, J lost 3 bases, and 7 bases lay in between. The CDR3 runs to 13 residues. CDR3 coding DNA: TGCGCCAGCAGCCCACAGGTCAATCAGCCCCAGCATTTT. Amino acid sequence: CASSPQVNQPQHF.

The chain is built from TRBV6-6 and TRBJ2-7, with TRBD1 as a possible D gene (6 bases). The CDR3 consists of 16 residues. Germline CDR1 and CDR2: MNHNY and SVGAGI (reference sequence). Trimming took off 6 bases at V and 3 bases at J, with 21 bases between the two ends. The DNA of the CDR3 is TGTGCCAGCAGCAGACTCGATACAGGGAGAGTCTACGAGCAGTACTTC. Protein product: CASSRLDTGRVYEQYF.

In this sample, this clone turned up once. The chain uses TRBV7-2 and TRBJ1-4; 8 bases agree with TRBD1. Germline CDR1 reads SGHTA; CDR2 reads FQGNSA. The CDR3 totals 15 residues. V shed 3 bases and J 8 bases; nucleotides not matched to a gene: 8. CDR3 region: CASSFTRGLKEKLFF. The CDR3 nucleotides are TGTGCCAGCAGCTTTACCAGGGGGCTAAAGGAAAAACTGTTTTTT.

Here the CDR3 DNA reads TGTGCCAGTAGTCCTCCAGCATGGGGCACTGAAGCTTTCTTT. This sequence encodes CASSPPAWGTEAFF. This rearrangement joins TRBV19 to TRBJ1-1; no clear D. The CDR3 contains 14 residues. V was trimmed by 5 bases and J by 4 bases, leaving 14 bases between them. Germline assignment: CDR1 LNHDA and CDR2 SQIVND (reference sequence).

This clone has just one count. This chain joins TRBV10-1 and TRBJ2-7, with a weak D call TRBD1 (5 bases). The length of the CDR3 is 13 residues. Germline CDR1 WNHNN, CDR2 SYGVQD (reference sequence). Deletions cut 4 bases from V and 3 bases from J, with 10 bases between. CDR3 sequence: CASSGAGNYEQYF. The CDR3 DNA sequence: TGCGCCAGCAGTGGCGCAGGGAACTACGAGCAGTACTTC.

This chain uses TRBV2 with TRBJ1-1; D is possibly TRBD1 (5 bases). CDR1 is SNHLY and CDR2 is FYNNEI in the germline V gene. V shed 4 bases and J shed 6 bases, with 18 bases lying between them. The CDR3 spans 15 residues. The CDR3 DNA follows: TGTGCCAGCAGTGCGGCGGGTAGGGGTCCCCCTGAAGCTTTCTTT. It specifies CASSAAGRGPPEAFF.